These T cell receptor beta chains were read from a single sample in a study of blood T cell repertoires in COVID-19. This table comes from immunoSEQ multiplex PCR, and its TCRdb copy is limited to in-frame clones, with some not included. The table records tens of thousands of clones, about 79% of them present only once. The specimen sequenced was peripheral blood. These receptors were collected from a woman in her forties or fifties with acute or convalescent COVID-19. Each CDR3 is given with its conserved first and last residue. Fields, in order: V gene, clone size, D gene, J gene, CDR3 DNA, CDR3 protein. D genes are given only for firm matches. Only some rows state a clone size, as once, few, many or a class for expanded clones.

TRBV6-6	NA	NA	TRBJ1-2	TGTGCCAGCAGTCCCTCCAGCGGGGACCTATACACCTTC	CASSPSSGDLYTF
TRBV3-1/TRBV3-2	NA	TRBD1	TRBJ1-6	TGTGCCAGCAGCCTAGGACAGGGAAATTCACCCCTCCACTTT	CASSLGQGNSPLHF
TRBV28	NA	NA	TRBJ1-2	TGTGCCAGCAGTTGGCCAACAGGGCAGGGCGATGGCTACACCTTC	CASSWPTGQGDGYTF
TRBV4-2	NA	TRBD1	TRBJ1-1	TGTGCCAGCAGCCATATGGGACAGGGGGGCTCCGAAGCTTTCTTT	CASSHMGQGGSEAFF
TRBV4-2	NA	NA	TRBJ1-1	TGTGCCAGCAGCCCCCCAATGAACACTGAAGCTTTCTTT	CASSPPMNTEAFF
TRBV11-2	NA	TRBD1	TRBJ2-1	TGTGCCAGCAGCTTCAAAGACAGGGATCACAATGAGCAGTTCTTC	CASSFKDRDHNEQFF
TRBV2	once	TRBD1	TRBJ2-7	TGTGCCAGCAGCAATCCGGGACAGAACTACGAGCAGTACTTC	CASSNPGQNYEQYF
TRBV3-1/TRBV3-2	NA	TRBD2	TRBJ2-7	TGTGCCAGCAGCCAACCCGGGGGGGCCTCCTACGAGCAGTACTTC	CASSQPGGASYEQYF
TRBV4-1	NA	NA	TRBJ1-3	TGCGCCAGCAGCCAACGGGAATCTGGAAACACCATATATTTT	CASSQRESGNTIYF
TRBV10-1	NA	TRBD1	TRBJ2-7	TGCGCCAGCAGTAACGGACGGGACAGGGGAAAGTACGAGCAGTACTTC	CASSNGRDRGKYEQYF
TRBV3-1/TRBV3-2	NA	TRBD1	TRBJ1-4	TGTGCCAGCAGCCAAAGGCAGGGGGGAAAAGAAAAACTGTTTTTT	CASSQRQGGKEKLFF
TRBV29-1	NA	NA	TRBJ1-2	TGCAGCGTTGTAGCTCTCGACTATGGCTACACCTTC	CSVVALDYGYTF
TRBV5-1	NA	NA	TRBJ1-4	TGCGCCAGCAGCTTTTCCGGGGGGCGGGATGAAAAACTGTTTTTT	CASSFSGGRDEKLFF
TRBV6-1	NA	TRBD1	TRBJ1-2	TGTGCCAGCAGTGAAGCCGGTCCAGGGGGCGTAGGCTACACCTTC	CASSEAGPGGVGYTF
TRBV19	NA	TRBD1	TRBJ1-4	TGTGCCAGTAGTACGGGACAGGGATGGAGTGAAAAACTGTTTTTT	CASSTGQGWSEKLFF
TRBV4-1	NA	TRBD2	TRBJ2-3	TGCGCCAGCAGCCCAGCGGGGGACTATAGCACAGATACGCAGTATTTT	CASSPAGDYSTDTQYF
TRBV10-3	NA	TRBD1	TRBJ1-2	TGTGCCATCAGTGGAGGGACAGGGAACAACTATGGCTACACCTTC	CAISGGTGNNYGYTF
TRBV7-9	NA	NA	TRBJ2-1	TGTGCCAGCAGCCCCTCTAGCGTCAATGAGCAGTTCTTC	CASSPSSVNEQFF
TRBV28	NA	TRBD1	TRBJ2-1	TGTGCCAGCACTACTGACAGGGGAAATTCCTACAATGAGCAGTTCTTC	CASTTDRGNSYNEQFF
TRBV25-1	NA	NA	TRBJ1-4	TGTGCCAGCAGTCCAATAGCAGGGCTTAATGAAAAACTGTTTTTT	CASSPIAGLNEKLFF
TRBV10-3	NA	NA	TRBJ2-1	TGTGCCATCAGCGGGGGACGATCCAATGAGCAGTTCTTC	CAISGGRSNEQFF
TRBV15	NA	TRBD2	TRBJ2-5	TGTGCCACCAGGGGGGGAGGGATGGAGACCCAGTACTTC	CATRGGGMETQYF
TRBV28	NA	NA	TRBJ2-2	TGTGCCAGTCCTCCTCCCGGAGTGAACACCGGGGAGCTGTTTTTT	CASPPPGVNTGELFF
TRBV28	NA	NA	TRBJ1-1	TGTGCCAGCAGTTTAAGGGTCGGGATGAACACTGAAGCTTTCTTT	CASSLRVGMNTEAFF